Presented here are 21 T cell receptor beta chains from one specimen sequenced in a study of tumor-infiltrating lymphocytes in glioblastoma multiforme. Three nested ARM-PCR rounds with V-beta and C-beta primers built TCRB libraries. TCRdb used MiXCR to reprocess the multiplex PCR reads, holding one entry per CDR3 protein. The data show about 9,600 distinct CDR3 sequences, about 67% seen once. Sample: brain tumor tissue. These receptors came from a male donor with glioblastoma.

The chain couples TRBV11-2 to TRBJ1-2; D is perhaps TRBD1 (5 bases). Trimming stripped 5 bases from V and 5 bases from J, with 15 bases between. Germline CDR1 reads SGHAT; CDR2 reads FQNNGV. This CDR3 comprises 14 residues. The CDR3 DNA sequence: TGTGCCAGCAGCCCGGGACCGCTCACTTATGGCTACACCTTC. Translating it yields CASSPGPLTYGYTF.

The V and J genes are TRBV4-2 and TRBJ2-7; D tentatively fits TRBD1 or TRBD2 (5 bases each). The length of the CDR3 is 16 residues. Trimming took off 0 bases at V and 4 bases at J, with 16 bases between the two ends. Germline V gene data show CDR1 as LGHNA and CDR2 as YNFKEQ. The CDR3 sequence: CASSQEFPGSGYEQYF. As DNA, the CDR3 is TGTGCCAGCAGCCAAGAGTTCCCAGGGAGTGGTTACGAGCAGTACTTC.

This chain joins TRBV29-1 and TRBJ2-1, with TRBD2 as a possible D gene (6 bases). Germline values: CDR1 SQVTM, CDR2 ANQGSEA. This CDR3 comprises 15 residues. Between the trimmed V and J ends, which lost 7 bases and 3 bases, there was a span of 19 bases. CDR3 nucleotides: TGCAGCGCCTCCCGCGGGACGGGGCTCTACAATGAGCAGTTCTTC. Amino acid sequence: CSASRGTGLYNEQFF.

The CDR3: CASLQLGSNEKLFF. The CDR3 nucleotides read TGTGCCAGCCTCCAGTTGGGCAGTAATGAAAAACTGTTTTTT. The V gene is TRBV6-6, the J gene TRBJ1-4; D gene uncertain. CDR1 and CDR2 (germline): MNHNY, SVGAGI (reference sequence). V was cut by 8 bases and J by 4 bases, with 14 bases left in between. This CDR3 is built from 14 residues.

Notes on this clonotype: The junction differs from germline at one of its ends, possibly a read error. V and J are TRBV6-5 and TRBJ2-5, with 10 bases fitting TRBD2. Germline V gene data show CDR1 as MNHEY and CDR2 as SVGAGI. The CDR3 loop spans 15 amino acids. CDR3 nucleotide sequence: TGTGCCAGTAGTTACTCGGCTAGCGGGAGCCAGACCCAGTACTTC. This gives the protein CASSYSASGSQTQYF.

The chain combines TRBV6-1 with TRBJ2-1, with D possibly being TRBD2 (6 bases). CDR3 length: 15 residues. CDR1 MNHNS and CDR2 SASEGT come from the germline V gene. The V gene lost 7 bases and the J gene lost 3 bases, with 16 bases spanning the gap. The CDR3 sequence: CASTLLAGDYNEQFF. CDR3 coding DNA: TGTGCCAGCACACTACTAGCTGGAGACTACAATGAGCAGTTCTTC.

The chain employs TRBV29-1 and TRBJ2-1; tentatively, D is TRBD2 (5 bases). V dropped 0 bases and J dropped 6 bases, with 12 bases sitting between them. This CDR3 spans 14 amino acids. Germline loops: CDR1 SQVTM, CDR2 ANQGSEA. The CDR3 loop reads CSVEELAGLNEQFF. The CDR3 nucleotides are TGCAGCGTTGAAGAATTAGCCGGACTCAATGAGCAGTTCTTC.

Points on this clonotype: The germline gene is not matched at one end of the junction; a read error may be the cause. The V and J genes are TRBV5-6 and TRBJ2-5; D gene unclear. This CDR3 is 16 amino acids long. The germline V gene has CDR1 SGHDT and CDR2 YYEEEE. The CDR3 is CASSLVVVGYQETRYF. CDR3 DNA sequence: TGTGCCAGCAGCTTGGTGGTAGTGGGGTACCAAGAGACCCGGTACTTC.

As for this clonotype: This CDR3 is missing its conserved last phenylalanine or tryptophan, likely due to a read error. The rearrangement links TRBV11-2 to TRBJ2-2; D not resolved. The CDR3 consists of 20 residues. Germline loops: CDR1 SGHAT, CDR2 FQNNGV. V was pared by 10 bases and J by 2 bases, with 32 bases between. The CDR3 region has the DNA TGTGCCAACACCCCCTCATTCGGCCAAGGGCTTGCGGTAAACACCGGGGAGCTGTTTCTT. Protein sequence: CANTPSFGQGLAVNTGELFL.

V gene TRBV20-1 combines with J gene TRBJ1-5, with a tentative D call TRBD1 (6 bases). Germline V gives CDR1 DFQATT, CDR2 SNEGSKA (reference sequence). With 1 base removed from V and 4 bases from J, the gap between germline ends came to 11 bases. CDR3 length equals 14 residues. The CDR3 DNA sequence: TGCAGTGCTAGAGTAGGAGGGGGGAATCAGCCCCAGCATTTT. It encodes CSARVGGGNQPQHF.

This clonotype is termed medium-sized. The V and J genes are TRBV6-1 and TRBJ1-2, with D hard to call. The CDR3 covers 15 residues. Trimming took off 2 bases at V and 5 bases at J, with 15 bases between the two ends. CDR1 and CDR2 (germline): MNHNS, SASEGT. This chain's CDR3 is CASSETEGLWYGYTF. The CDR3 nucleotides read TGTGCCAGCAGTGAAACTGAGGGCTTATGGTATGGCTACACCTTC.

V usage is TRBV9 and J usage is TRBJ2-3; D unclear. Looked up from germline, CDR1 is SGDLS and CDR2 is YYNGEE. Trimming stripped 0 bases from V and 4 bases from J, with 9 bases between. The length of the CDR3 is 14 residues. The CDR3 DNA reads TGTGCCAGCAGCGTAGGGCTCTCCCCAGATACGCAGTATTTT. This encodes CASSVGLSPDTQYF.

This chain links TRBV20-1 with TRBJ1-5; D ambiguous. This CDR3 spans 12 amino acids. Trimming stripped 3 bases from V and 6 bases from J, with 9 bases between. The germline V gene has CDR1 DFQATT and CDR2 SNEGSKA (reference sequence). The DNA of the CDR3 is TGCAGTGCTAGGAATATGGTTCAGCCCCAGCATTTT. It yields the protein CSARNMVQPQHF.

For this clonotype: One end of the junction is discordant with germline, which a read error may explain. This chain links TRBV20-1 with TRBJ2-7; tentative D call: TRBD2 (6 bases). The germline CDR1 and CDR2 sequences are DFQATT and SNEGSKA (reference sequence). The CDR3 is 14 residues long. Written as DNA, the CDR3 is TGCAGTGCTAGAGATACTCGGGAGTACTACGAGCGACACTTC. Its translation: CSARDTREYYERHF.

In its sample, this clonotype was seen a few times. A much larger clone lies one base from this, so it may be a read error. CDR3 region: CSSLGLGDSYNEQFF. The CDR3 coding sequence is TGCAGCTCCCTGGGACTAGGGGACTCCTACAATGAGCAGTTCTTC. The chain couples TRBV29-1 to TRBJ2-1, with TRBD2 matching over 8 bases. The CDR3 has 15 residues. Germline CDR1 reads SQVTM; CDR2 reads ANQGSEA. Trimming cost V 8 bases and J 0 bases; bases outside gene matches: 9.

The chain employs TRBV12-3 or TRBV12-4 and TRBJ2-1, with 12 bases fitting TRBD2. The junction had 6 bases not matched to a gene; V was cut back by 4 bases and J by 8 bases. The CDR3 covers 15 residues. CDR3 sequence: CASSYPTSGSDEQFF. DNA of the CDR3: TGTGCCAGCAGTTACCCGACTAGCGGGAGTGATGAGCAGTTCTTC.

The chain carries TRBV11-2 and TRBJ2-7; D is unresolved. Germline CDR1 SGHAT, CDR2 FQNNGV. This CDR3 is built from 13 residues. Between the trimmed V and J ends, which lost 2 bases and 2 bases, there was a span of 7 bases. CDR3 sequence: CASSLRIPYEQYF. CDR3 DNA sequence: TGTGCCAGCAGCTTAAGGATCCCCTACGAGCAGTACTTC.

Note on this clonotype: A read error may explain this, as a much larger clone is one base away. V usage is TRBV7-9 and J usage is TRBJ2-2; the match to TRBD1 covers 8 bases. CDR3 length equals 16 residues. Germline CDR1 is SEHNR and CDR2 is FQNEAQ (reference sequence). The CDR3 here is CASSSTGTGGAGELSF. The CDR3 coding sequence is TGTGCCAGCAGCTCCACCGGGACAGGAGGGGCCGGGGAGCTGTCTTTT. Supplemented by reference TRBV7-9 and TRBJ2-2, the full variable domain reads DTGVSQNPRHKITKRGQNVTFRCDPISEHNRLYWYRQTLGQGPEFLTYFQNEAQLEKSRLLSDRFSAERPKGSFSTLEIQRTEQGDSAMYLCASSSTGTGGAGELSFGEGSRLTVL.

The rearrangement links TRBV29-1 to TRBJ2-7; D is unresolved. This CDR3 contains 13 residues. Trimming took off 7 bases at V and 1 base at J, with 14 bases between the two ends. Germline V lookup: CDR1 SQVTM, CDR2 ANQGSEA. The CDR3 loop reads CSAQTGDSYEQYF. The CDR3 DNA reads TGCAGCGCCCAAACTGGCGATTCCTACGAGCAGTACTTC.

This clonotype was counted once. The chain links TRBV3-1 to TRBJ2-1; D gene ambiguous. The V and J ends lost 3 bases and 7 bases respectively, with 10 bases between them. The CDR3 contains 13 residues. Per the germline V gene, CDR1 is LGHDT and CDR2 is YNNKEL (reference sequence). The CDR3 nucleotides are TGTGCCAGCAGCCACTTGATCGGGAATGAGCAGTTCTTC. Translation gives CASSHLIGNEQFF.

The rearrangement links TRBV12-3 or TRBV12-4 to TRBJ2-7, with 7 bases aligning to TRBD2. The junction had 1 base not matched to a gene; V was cut back by 3 bases and J by 2 bases. This CDR3 spans 13 amino acids. The CDR3 loop reads CASSFREAYEQYF. The CDR3 DNA follows: TGTGCCAGCAGTTTCCGGGAGGCCTACGAGCAGTACTTC.